The clone carrying this T cell receptor (beta chain) was counted between two and nine times. Its antigen is still unknown. The sample belongs to a study of CD8 T cells in ankylosing spondylitis. Regarding the study as a whole: For ankylosing spondylitis blood, a TCR beta motif of seven to nine highly homologous variants appeared characteristic. Previous work reported some of these motif variants in the synovial fluid and blood of reactive arthritis. Clones linked to disease were reported to show significant enrichment in matched ankylosing spondylitis synovial fluid.

The CDR3 spans 12 residues. V gave up 3 bases and J gave up 15 bases; unmatched junction bases: 5. The germline gives CDR1 SGHVS, CDR2 FQNEAQ. TCRdb ran MiXCR on the 5' RACE reads and lists one entry per CDR3 protein. The table has roughly 350,000 distinct CDR3 sequences, approximately 8% seen once; the top ten hold approximately 14%. This TCR derives from a male donor with ankylosing spondylitis. The chain couples TRBV7-8 to TRBJ2-1; TRBD2 matches 10 bases. Sequencing input: blood, either unsorted or a sorted T cell fraction (not recorded which). CDR3 amino acids: CASSFPSGSPFF. In DNA form, the CDR3 reads TGTGCCAGCAGCTTCCCTAGCGGGAGCCCGTTCTTC. The whole variable domain, remainder taken from reference TRBV7-8 and TRBJ2-1, is GAGVSQSPRYKVAKRGQDVALRCDPISGHVSLFWYQQALGQGPEFLTYFQNEAQLDKSGLPSDRFFAERPEGSVSTLKIQRTQQEDSAVYLCASSFPSGSPFFGPGTRLTVL.